This TCR beta chain emerged from a study of vaccination and CD4 T cells after COVID-19 (dated by TCRdb to the early 2020s). Describing the broader study: Convalescent patients had a positive SARS-CoV-2 result on nasal swab PCR, and of these patients, fewer than ten had mild disease and one had severe disease. The time from the second vaccine dose to post-vaccine blood sampling had a median of approximately 72 days and ranged from roughly 13 to 241 days. Culture stimuli were overlapping spike peptide pools from SARS-CoV-2 and from the common cold coronaviruses HCoV-NL63, HCoV-OC43 and HCoV-229E. Post-COVID blood samples from convalescent patients were collected a median of roughly 100 days after diagnosis, with a range of roughly 30 to 170 days. Control cultures used a CEFX viral epitope pool as positive control, an HIV-1 Nef peptide pool as negative control, or no peptide. In 10 COVID-19 convalescent patients and a few infection-naive healthy vaccine recipients, researchers compared the spike-specific CD4+ TCR repertoire from before mRNA vaccination with the repertoire from after. Each participant got two doses of either the Pfizer-BioNTech BNT162b2 vaccine (n=8) or the Moderna mRNA-1273 vaccine (n=2). The convalescent cohort included six males and four females, with two Hispanic individuals, seven Caucasians, two Asians and one multiracial person. Summary of the overall study and its limitations: In convalescent patients, nearly all vaccine-specific clones (304 of 307) were found to be mono-reactive for SARS-CoV-2 spike rather than cross-reactive with common cold coronaviruses. The median number of SARS-CoV-2-reactive clonotypes rose from approximately 20 after infection to roughly 38 after vaccination, but the change was not significant. Only a relatively small number of convalescent patients were included in the study, and early timepoints following natural infection were not analyzed. Among convalescent patients, a median around 89% of the SARS-CoV-2-reactive clones seen after vaccination appeared only after vaccination, which suggests priming specific to the vaccine.

CDR1 and CDR2 are read off the germline V gene (reference sequence) as GTSNPN and SVGIG. Between the V and J ends, shortened by 2 bases and 2 bases respectively, the junction contains 9 bases. CDR3 length: 13 amino acids, cysteine to phenylalanine. The entry retains the CDR3 DNA only, 39 bases that are in frame from base 1. This clonotype appeared a few times. Its recognized antigen is unknown. No much larger clonotype is one base removed from it; base qualities were not supplied. Interpreted using the paper, the treatment or condition label stands for: approximately 10-day PBMC culture with coronavirus spike peptide pools or control peptides (ViraFEST assay). The study used the ViraFEST assay, which expanded antigen-specific T cells with peptide pools and then identified expanded clonotypes by TCR sequencing. The positive SARS-CoV-2 PCR tests of the convalescent patients were dated from March to December 2020, before the Alpha, Beta and Delta variants emerged in the United States. Each well held 2 million to 2.5 million PBMCs cultured with around 9 ug/ml peptide pools in IMDM containing approximately 5% human AB serum and around 10 IU/ml IL-2. Half of the culture medium was replaced with fresh IL-2-containing medium on days 3 and 7. After roughly nine days of culture, CD4+ T cells were isolated by negative selection using the EasySep CD4+ T cell isolation kit. Ficoll-Paque Plus gradient centrifugation was used to isolate PBMCs from whole blood, and the isolated PBMCs were then either used fresh or cryopreserved at -140C. Triplicate wells were generally used for each culture condition.

Receptor libraries were prepared by PCR. TCR sequencing of DNA from cultured CD4+ T cells used the Oncomine TCR Beta short-read assay at the Johns Hopkins FTIC core. Genomic DNA was extracted from the cultured CD4+ T cells with the QIAamp micro DNA kit. Oncomine TCR Beta libraries made from cultured CD4+ T cells were pooled using unique dual indexes and sequenced on an Illumina iSeq 100. On the authors' methods: Non-productive sequences were removed, and CDR3s not starting with C, not ending with F or W, or shorter than 7 amino acids were discarded. Antigen-specific clonotypes were identified using the MANAFEST web application through comparison of peptide-stimulated wells with reference and other culture wells. For a clone to be called positive, the clone needed an FDR below 0.05, an odds ratio above 5, and a productive frequency above 0.1% in at least two of three replicate wells. Cross-reactive clonotypes were defined as significantly expanded in both SARS-CoV-2 spike wells and at least one common cold coronavirus spike condition. Using R version 3.6.1, CDR3 homology was evaluated through Levenshtein distances (stringdist) along with unrooted phylogenetic trees (ape). TCRdb trimmed public reads at Q25 via fastp, called clones via MiXCR and kept in-frame beta chains. Every distinct CDR3 protein forms one entry, paired with its most common genes and DNA. These V and J calls originate from TCRdb's pipeline instead of the authors' own analysis. The sample table shows 20,000 to 25,000 distinct CDR3 sequences, and roughly half are seen once. The ten largest clones add up to approximately 9.4% of the sample.

The sequenced material came from CD4+ T cells from blood, cultured in vitro. This TCR was sampled from a human donor who had recovered from COVID-19. Recombination joined TRBV30 with TRBJ1-1, with an unclear D gene assignment. The nucleotide sequence reads as follows: TGTGCCTGGAGTCCCCGCTCAAACACTGAAGCTTTCTTT. The resulting protein is CAWSPRSNTEAFF. This CDR3, with the reference TRBV30 and TRBJ1-1 proteins standing in past its ends, gives the full variable domain SQTIHQWPATLVQPVGSPLSLECTVEGTSNPNLYWYRQAAGRGLQLLFYSVGIGQISSEVPQNLSASRPQDRQFILSSKKLLLSDSGFYLCAWSPRSNTEAFFGQGTRLTVV.